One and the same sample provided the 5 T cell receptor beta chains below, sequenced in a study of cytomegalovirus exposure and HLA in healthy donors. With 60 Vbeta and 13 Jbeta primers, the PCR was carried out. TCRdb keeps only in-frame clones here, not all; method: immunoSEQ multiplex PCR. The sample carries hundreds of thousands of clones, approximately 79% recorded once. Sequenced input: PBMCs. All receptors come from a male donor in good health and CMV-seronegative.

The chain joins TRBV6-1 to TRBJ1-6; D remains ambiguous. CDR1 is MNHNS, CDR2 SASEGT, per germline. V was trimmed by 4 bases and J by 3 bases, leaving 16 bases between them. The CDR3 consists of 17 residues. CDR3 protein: CASSVERGRGYNSPLHF. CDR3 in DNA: TGTGCCAGCAGTGTAGAACGGGGTAGAGGCTATAATTCACCCCTCCACTTT.

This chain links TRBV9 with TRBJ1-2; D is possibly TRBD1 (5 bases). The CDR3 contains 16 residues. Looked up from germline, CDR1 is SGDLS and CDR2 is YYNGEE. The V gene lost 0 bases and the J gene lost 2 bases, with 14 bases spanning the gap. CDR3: CASSVGGGIGNYGYTF. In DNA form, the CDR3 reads TGTGCCAGCAGCGTAGGGGGGGGTATAGGAAACTATGGCTACACCTTC.

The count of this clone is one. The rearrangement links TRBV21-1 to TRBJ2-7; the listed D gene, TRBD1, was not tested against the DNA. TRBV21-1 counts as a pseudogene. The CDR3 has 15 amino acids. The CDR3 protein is CASQDRGHLGDEQYF. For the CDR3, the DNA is TGTGCCAGCCAGGACAGGGGACACCTAGGAGACGAGCAGTACTTC.

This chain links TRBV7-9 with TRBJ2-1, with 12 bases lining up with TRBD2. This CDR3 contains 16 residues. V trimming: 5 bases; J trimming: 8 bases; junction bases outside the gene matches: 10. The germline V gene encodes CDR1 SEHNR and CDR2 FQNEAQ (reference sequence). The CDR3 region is CASSKLAGGPNHEQFF. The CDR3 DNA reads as TGTGCCAGCAGCAAACTAGCGGGAGGACCCAACCATGAGCAGTTCTTC.

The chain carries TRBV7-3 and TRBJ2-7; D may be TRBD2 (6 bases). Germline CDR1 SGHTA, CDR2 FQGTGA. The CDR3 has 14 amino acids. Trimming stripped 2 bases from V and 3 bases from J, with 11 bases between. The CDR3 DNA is TGTGCCAGCAGCTTACCCGGCGGGGACTACGAGCAGTACTTC. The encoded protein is CASSLPGGDYEQYF.